This T cell receptor beta chain was profiled in a study of shared clonotypes between healthy human individuals. Comment on this clone: Its antigen is not identified. This specimen includes other DNA sequences encoding the same CDR3.

CDR1 is SEHNR, CDR2 FQNEAQ, per germline (reference sequence). The CDR3 spans 14 residues. Trimming took off 2 bases at V and 1 base at J, with 5 bases between the two ends. The assay was immunoSEQ multiplex PCR, and TCRdb's table has in-frame clones only and misses some. This table has roughly 2 million clones, roughly 94% appearing once. Whole-study findings and limits: Rarefaction exposed incomplete sorted-subset sequencing despite large depth. Generation probabilities were higher for clonotypes shared across all four sorted-subset donors than for unshared ones.

Sequencing used naive CD4+ T cells sorted from blood. Subset of the sample: CD45RA+ positively selected. The TCR comes from a man aged 18-30 years in good health. The V gene is TRBV7-9, the J gene TRBJ2-2; no definite D call. CDR3: CASSLWENTGELFF. In DNA, the CDR3 is TGTGCCAGCAGCTTATGGGAGAACACCGGGGAGCTGTTTTTT.